One and the same sample provided the 9 T cell receptor beta chains below, sequenced in a study of blood T cell repertoires in COVID-19. Clones were sequenced by immunoSEQ multiplex PCR, and TCRdb holds only the in-frame ones, with some missing. The top ten hold roughly a fifth of the sample, which has approximately 160,000 clones, around four fifths seen once. The specimen sequenced was peripheral blood. The receptors were sampled from an elderly woman with acute or convalescent COVID-19.

This chain connects TRBV28 to TRBJ1-1; no definite D call. Germline-derived CDR1 and CDR2 are MDHEN and SYDVKM. Trimming left V 1 base short and J 8 bases short, with 8 bases between. The CDR3 contains 12 residues. CDR3 nucleotides: TGTGCCAGCAGTTTATTTAGTCGGGAAGCTTTCTTT. This translates into CASSLFSREAFF.

The chain employs TRBV18 and TRBJ2-7; 9 nucleotides line up with TRBD1. CDR3 length: 15 residues. J lost 5 bases, V lost 2 bases, and 7 bases had no gene match. From germline, CDR1 is KGHSH and CDR2 LQKENI. The CDR3 region has the DNA TGTGCCAGCTCACCAAGGGACAGGGTTTTGCACGAGCAGTACTTC. Protein product: CASSPRDRVLHEQYF.

The rearrangement joins TRBV5-6 to TRBJ2-1; D unclear. The V end lost 1 base, the J end lost 4 bases, and 9 bases lay between the germline ends. The germline V gene encodes CDR1 SGHDT and CDR2 YYEEEE. The CDR3 runs to 14 residues. The CDR3 loop reads CASSLRVRYNEQFF. In DNA form, the CDR3 reads TGTGCCAGCAGCTTGAGAGTGCGGTACAATGAGCAGTTCTTC.

The chain has TRBV5-1 and TRBJ1-1; D remains ambiguous. With 4 bases removed from V and 0 bases from J, the gap between germline ends came to 7 bases. This CDR3 contains 13 residues. Germline loops: CDR1 SGHRS, CDR2 YFSETQ. CDR3 in amino acids: CASSPGMNTEAFF. Here the CDR3 DNA reads TGCGCCAGCAGCCCGGGGATGAACACTGAAGCTTTCTTT.

This clone was detected only once. V and J are TRBV6-6 and TRBJ1-2; tentatively, D is TRBD1 (6 bases). The V gene lost 4 bases and the J gene lost 3 bases, with 12 bases spanning the gap. The length of the CDR3 is 14 residues. Germline V gives CDR1 MNHNY, CDR2 SVGAGI (reference sequence). The CDR3 reads CASSLQGPDYGYTF. CDR3 nucleotide sequence: TGTGCCAGCAGTTTGCAGGGGCCGGACTATGGCTACACCTTC.

The chain combines TRBV5-5 with TRBJ2-4; 16 bases match TRBD2. The trim removed 5 bases at V and 9 bases at J, leaving 14 bases unmatched. The CDR3 loop spans 18 amino acids. Germline V gene lookup returns CDR1 SGHKS and CDR2 YYEKEE (reference sequence). This CDR3 is CASRKGLAGGPAEIIQYF. The CDR3 DNA reads as TGTGCCAGCAGAAAGGGACTAGCGGGAGGGCCGGCGGAGATCATTCAGTACTTC.

The CDR3 DNA reads TGTGCCAGCAGCTTAGTAGTAGCGGGAGTCACAGATACGCAGTATTTT. Amino acid sequence: CASSLVVAGVTDTQYF. The chain carries TRBV7-9 and TRBJ2-3; 9 nucleotides agree with TRBD2. V was pared by 1 base and J by 2 bases, with 4 bases of the junction left unmatched. CDR1 is SEHNR, CDR2 FQNEAQ, per germline (reference sequence). The CDR3 spans 16 residues.

This rearrangement joins TRBV7-8 to TRBJ1-2, with D unresolved. V gave up 5 bases and J gave up 2 bases, with 12 bases separating them. Germline V gives CDR1 SGHVS, CDR2 FQNEAQ. The CDR3 spans 14 residues. CDR3 nucleotide sequence: TGTGCCAGCAGCCCCTCGACCGGGAACTATGGCTACACCTTC. It is translated as CASSPSTGNYGYTF.

This clone was observed a handful of times. The chain links TRBV12-5 to TRBJ2-5, with 8 bases identical to TRBD1. From germline, CDR1 is LGHNT and CDR2 FRNRAP. CDR3 length equals 14 residues. After removal of 1 base from V and 5 bases from J, the junction contained 3 bases not matched to a gene. CDR3 nucleotide sequence: TGTGCTAGTGGTTTGGGGACAGGGTCGGAGACCCAGTACTTC. Translated: CASGLGTGSETQYF.